The 15 T cell receptor beta chains below all came from one sample that was sequenced in a study of cytomegalovirus exposure and HLA in healthy donors (dated by TCRdb to about 2017). Library construction relied on the immunoSEQ multiplex PCR assay. The multiplex PCR relied on a mix of 60 forward primers for TCR Vbeta segments and 13 reverse primers for TCR Jbeta segments. TCRdb provides this immuneACCESS table in a form limited to in-frame rearrangements. Some clones are lacking; in checked studies, under half of them reflect an unresolved V gene, and why the rest are absent is not known. This sample has some 120,000 clones in its table, and around 80% of those were observed once. Approximately 1% of the sample comes from the top ten. Source material: PBMCs. All receptors derive from a human donor in good health.

The J gene is TRBJ2-1, the V gene TRBV5-1, with a tentative D call TRBD1 (5 bases). The CDR3 covers 14 residues. CDR1 SGHRS and CDR2 YFSETQ come from the germline V gene. V was pared by 0 bases and J by 3 bases, with 7 bases between. The CDR3 DNA sequence: TGCGCCAGCAGCTTGGAGGGGATCTACAATGAGCAGTTCTTC. Amino acid sequence: CASSLEGIYNEQFF.

V gene TRBV9 combines with J gene TRBJ2-1; no clear D. The CDR3 is 13 amino acids. From germline, CDR1 is SGDLS and CDR2 YYNGEE. Deletions cut 0 bases from V and 9 bases from J, with 10 bases between. CDR3 bases: TGTGCCAGCAGCGTAGCTTACCGAGCTGAGCAGTTCTTC. It yields the protein CASSVAYRAEQFF.

The V and J genes are TRBV7-9 and TRBJ2-5, with TRBD1 matching over 9 bases. Matching the DNA end better, TRBJ2-7 makes the J call doubtful. The germline V gene has CDR1 SEHNR and CDR2 FQNEAQ (reference sequence). The CDR3 loop spans 15 amino acids. The CDR3 loop is CASSGRGQGIHEQYF. CDR3 nucleotide sequence: TGTGCCAGCAGCGGACGCGGACAGGGGATCCACGAGCAGTACTTC.

This clone was counted only a few times. CDR3 amino acids: CASSYSVGRGNTEAFF. The CDR3 DNA reads TGTGCCAGCAGTTACTCAGTAGGCAGGGGGAACACTGAAGCTTTCTTT. This sequence joins TRBV6-5 and TRBJ1-1, with D possibly matching TRBD1 (6 bases). The germline CDR1 and CDR2 sequences are MNHEY and SVGAGI. Trimming pared 0 bases from V and 1 base from J, leaving 12 bases between. CDR3 length: 16 residues.

The genes are TRBV6-5 and TRBJ1-4; D possibly corresponds to TRBD1 (6 bases). Trimming shortened V by 5 bases and J by 7 bases, and 8 bases separated the two germline ends. The CDR3 runs 12 residues. The germline V gene has CDR1 MNHEY and CDR2 SVGAGI. The DNA for the CDR3 is TGTGCCAGCAGTCCACAGGGTGAAAAACTGTTTTTT. It translates to CASSPQGEKLFF.

This chain links TRBV6-6 with TRBJ2-5; TRBD2 matches at 9 bases. CDR3 length: 15 residues. Germline V gene data show CDR1 as MNHNY and CDR2 as SVGAGI (reference sequence). Trimming took 0 bases from V and 5 from J; bases not matched to a gene: 4. The CDR3 protein is CASSYSLAGRETQYF. In DNA form, the CDR3 reads TGTGCCAGCAGTTACTCGCTAGCGGGGAGGGAGACCCAGTACTTC.

The genes are TRBV27 and TRBJ2-7, with D maybe TRBD2 (5 bases). V lost 4 bases and J lost 1, with 11 bases in between. The length of the CDR3 is 14 residues. CDR1 MNHEY and CDR2 SMNVEV come from the germline V gene (reference sequence). The CDR3 coding sequence is TGTGCCAGCAGTTCACCGGGAACTTCCTACGAGCAGTACTTC. Protein product: CASSSPGTSYEQYF.

This clone was picked up a small number of times. This rearrangement joins TRBV28 to TRBJ2-4, with D perhaps TRBD2 (5 bases). The V gene's germline CDR1 is MDHEN and CDR2 SYDVKM. Between the trimmed V and J ends, which lost 6 bases and 6 bases, there was a span of 18 bases. The CDR3 loop spans 15 amino acids. The CDR3, as DNA: TGTGCCAGCAGCCCTGGCGGACTTCGGGGAAACATTCAGTACTTC. It encodes CASSPGGLRGNIQYF.

This chain uses TRBV18 with TRBJ1-2; 7 bases are shared with TRBD1. J gave up 8 bases and V 2 bases, and 14 bases lay outside the gene matches. The CDR3 has 16 residues. Per germline, CDR1 KGHSH and CDR2 LQKENI. DNA for the CDR3: TGTGCCAGCTCACCAGAGGAGGGGGCAGGGGTAACCGGCTACACCTTC. Translated, it gives CASSPEEGAGVTGYTF.

The rearrangement joins TRBV29-1 to TRBJ1-1; TRBD1 might be the D (6 bases). This CDR3 is 12 amino acids long. Germline loops: CDR1 SQVTM, CDR2 ANQGSEA. The germline V and J ends were trimmed by 7 bases and 3 bases, with 12 bases remaining between them. CDR3: CSARQVDTEAFF. In DNA form, the CDR3 reads TGCAGCGCCCGACAGGTAGACACTGAAGCTTTCTTT.

This clone has more than one count but fewer than ten. V and J are TRBV4-2 and TRBJ1-5; 10 bases are shared with TRBD1. The V gene end was trimmed by 2 bases and the J gene end by 7 bases; junction bases not matched to a gene: 5. The CDR3 extends over 15 amino acids. The germline V gene has CDR1 LGHNA and CDR2 YNFKEQ. The CDR3 reads CASSQTGTGEQPQHF. CDR3 coding DNA: TGTGCCAGCAGCCAAACCGGGACAGGGGAGCAGCCCCAGCATTTT.

The J gene is TRBJ1-3, the V gene TRBV2; D unclear. CDR3 length equals 15 residues. Looked up from germline, CDR1 is SNHLY and CDR2 is FYNNEI. The V end lost 3 bases, the J end lost 0 bases, and 9 bases lay between the germline ends. The CDR3 loop is CASSDSGYSGNTIYF. The DNA for the CDR3 is TGTGCCAGCAGTGATAGCGGGTACTCTGGAAACACCATATATTTT.

This clone was recorded a few times. This chain links TRBV6-5 with TRBJ1-4, with TRBD1 as a possible D gene (6 bases). CDR1 and CDR2 from the germline V gene are MNHEY and SVGAGI. Trimming removed 5 bases from V and 7 bases from J, with 11 bases in between. CDR3 length equals 13 residues. In DNA, the CDR3 is TGTGCCAGCAGTCAAGGACAGAGTGAAAAACTGTTTTTT. It codes for CASSQGQSEKLFF.

The chain combines TRBV11-2 with TRBJ2-2, with D maybe TRBD2 (6 bases). The germline gives CDR1 SGHAT, CDR2 FQNNGV. This CDR3 has 14 residues. Trimming removed 8 bases from V and 2 bases from J, with 12 bases in between. CDR3 in DNA: TGTGCCAGCGGGGGACTCGCTAACACCGGGGAGCTGTTTTTT. Residues: CASGGLANTGELFF.

In its sample, this clone was seen a few times. This chain uses TRBV6-5 with TRBJ2-7; 7 bases are a match to TRBD1. CDR1 MNHEY and CDR2 SVGAGI come from the germline V gene. J gave up 4 bases and V 0 bases, and 9 bases lay outside the gene matches. The CDR3 is made up of 16 amino acids. CDR3: CASSYSSGGARYEQYF. CDR3 sequence (DNA): TGTGCCAGCAGTTACTCGTCAGGGGGTGCTCGTTACGAGCAGTACTTC.